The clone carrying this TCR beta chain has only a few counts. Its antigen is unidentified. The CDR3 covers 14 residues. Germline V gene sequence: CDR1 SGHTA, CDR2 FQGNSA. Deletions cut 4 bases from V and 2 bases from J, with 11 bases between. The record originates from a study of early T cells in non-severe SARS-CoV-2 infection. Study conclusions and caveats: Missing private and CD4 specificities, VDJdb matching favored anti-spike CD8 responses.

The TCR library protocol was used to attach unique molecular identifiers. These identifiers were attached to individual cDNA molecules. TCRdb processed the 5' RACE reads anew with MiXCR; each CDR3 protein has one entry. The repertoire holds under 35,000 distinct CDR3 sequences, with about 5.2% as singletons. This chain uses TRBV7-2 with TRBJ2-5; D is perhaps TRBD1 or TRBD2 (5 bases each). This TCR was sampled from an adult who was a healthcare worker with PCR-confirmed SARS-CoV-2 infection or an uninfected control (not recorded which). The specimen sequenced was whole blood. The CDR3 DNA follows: TGTGCCAGCAGCTCCCGGGGCAGGCAAGAGACCCAGTACTTC. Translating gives CASSSRGRQETQYF.